This TCR beta chain was captured by sequencing in a study of PD-L1 blockade in urothelial cancer. Comment on this clone: What it recognizes is unknown. Relative to the germline gene, one junction end is altered; a read error may explain this.

Study outcomes and limitations: In blood at 3 weeks, tumor-associated clones expanded more among patients with durable benefit.

Germline values: CDR1 LGHNA, CDR2 YSLEER. This CDR3 contains 13 residues. Sequenced by immunoSEQ multiplex PCR; TCRdb stores in-frame clones only, minus some. Here the sample spans roughly 120,000 clones, roughly 90% being singletons. Time point: peripheral blood 6 weeks after treatment start. This receptor was taken from a man aged 60-69 years with urothelial cancer. The sequencing here drew on PBMCs, taken around atezolizumab (anti-PD-L1) treatment. The V gene is TRBV4-3, the J gene TRBJ2-5; the D is unclear. This CDR3 is CASSQDPSETQYF. The CDR3 nucleotides read TGCGCCAGCAGTCAAGATCCCTCAGAGACCCAGTACTTC.